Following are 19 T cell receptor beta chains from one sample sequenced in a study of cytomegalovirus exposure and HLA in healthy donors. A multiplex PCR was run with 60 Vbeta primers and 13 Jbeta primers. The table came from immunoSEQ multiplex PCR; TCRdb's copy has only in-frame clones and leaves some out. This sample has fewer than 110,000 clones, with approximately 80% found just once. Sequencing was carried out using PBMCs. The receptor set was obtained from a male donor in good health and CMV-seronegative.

This chain's CDR3 is CASSYEGATNYGYTF. The CDR3 DNA is TGTGCCAGCAGTTACGAGGGGGCTACTAACTATGGCTACACCTTC. The V gene is TRBV6-5, the J gene TRBJ1-2; 7 nucleotides line up with TRBD1. The CDR3 is 15 residues long. The germline gives CDR1 MNHEY, CDR2 SVGAGI. Trimming took 2 bases from V and 0 from J; bases not matched to a gene: 3.

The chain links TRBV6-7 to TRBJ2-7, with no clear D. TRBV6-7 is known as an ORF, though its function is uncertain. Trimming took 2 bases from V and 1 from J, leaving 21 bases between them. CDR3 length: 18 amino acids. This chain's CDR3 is CASSYPGLRVPASYEQYF. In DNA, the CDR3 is TGTGCCAGCAGTTACCCGGGTTTACGGGTTCCAGCTTCCTACGAGCAGTACTTC.

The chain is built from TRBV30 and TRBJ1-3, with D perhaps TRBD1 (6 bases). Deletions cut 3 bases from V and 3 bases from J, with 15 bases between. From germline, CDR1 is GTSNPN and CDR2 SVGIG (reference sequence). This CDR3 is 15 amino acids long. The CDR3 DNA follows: TGTGCCTGGAGGTACACAGGGAACCTTGGAAACACCATATATTTT. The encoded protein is CAWRYTGNLGNTIYF.

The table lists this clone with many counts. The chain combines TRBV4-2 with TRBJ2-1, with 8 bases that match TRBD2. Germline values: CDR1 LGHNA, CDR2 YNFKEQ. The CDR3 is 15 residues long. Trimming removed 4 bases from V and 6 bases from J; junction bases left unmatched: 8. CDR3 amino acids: CASSPGVAGSNEQFF. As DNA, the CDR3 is TGTGCCAGCAGCCCCGGGGTAGCGGGATCCAATGAGCAGTTCTTC.

The chain's CDR3 is CSGQRGYEQFF. The CDR3 DNA reads TGCAGCGGGCAAAGGGGCTATGAGCAGTTCTTC. This sequence joins TRBV29-1 and TRBJ2-1; weak D call: TRBD1 (5 bases). The CDR3 consists of 11 residues. V was shortened by 7 bases and J by 8 bases, with 12 bases between the two germline ends. The V gene's germline CDR1 is SQVTM and CDR2 ANQGSEA.

The CDR3 loop is CASTQGAYDGSYEQYF. The CDR3 DNA sequence: TGTGCCAGCACCCAGGGGGCCTATGATGGGTCCTACGAGCAGTACTTC. The chain joins TRBV28 to TRBJ2-7; 8 nucleotides agree with TRBD1. CDR3 length: 16 residues. The germline V gene has CDR1 MDHEN and CDR2 SYDVKM. V lost 7 bases and J lost 1; bases outside the gene matches: 12. Complete variable domain (other parts from reference TRBV28 and TRBJ2-7): DVKVTQSSRYLVKRTGEKVFLECVQDMDHENMFWYRQDPGLGLRLIYFSYDVKMKEKGDIPEGYSVSREKKERFSLILESASTNQTSMYLCASTQGAYDGSYEQYFGPGTRLTVT.

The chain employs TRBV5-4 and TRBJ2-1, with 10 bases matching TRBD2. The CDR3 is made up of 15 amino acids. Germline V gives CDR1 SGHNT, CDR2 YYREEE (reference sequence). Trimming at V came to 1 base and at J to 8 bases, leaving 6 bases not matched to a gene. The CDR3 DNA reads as TGTGCCAGCAGCTTGTCTAGCGGGAGAAAGTATGAGCAGTTCTTC. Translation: CASSLSSGRKYEQFF.

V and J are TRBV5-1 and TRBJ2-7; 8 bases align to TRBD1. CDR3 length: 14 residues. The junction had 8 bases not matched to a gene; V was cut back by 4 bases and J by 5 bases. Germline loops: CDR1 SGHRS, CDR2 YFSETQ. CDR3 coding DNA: TGCGCCAGCAGCCCTTGGACAGGGAACGACGAGCAGTACTTC. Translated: CASSPWTGNDEQYF.

The CDR3 spells CASSIGGHLRENEQFF. CDR3 in DNA: TGTGCCAGTAGTATAGGGGGCCATTTGCGGGAGAATGAGCAGTTCTTC. The chain combines TRBV19 with TRBJ2-1; 7 nucleotides align to TRBD2. V trimming: 1 base; J trimming: 7 bases; junction bases outside the gene matches: 10. Germline-derived CDR1 and CDR2 are LNHDA and SQIVND (reference sequence). CDR3 length: 16 residues.

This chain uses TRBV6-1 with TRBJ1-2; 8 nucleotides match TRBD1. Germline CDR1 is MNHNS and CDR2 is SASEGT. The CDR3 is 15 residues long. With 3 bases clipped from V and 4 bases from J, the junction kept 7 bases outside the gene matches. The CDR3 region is CASSEQGAARYGYTF. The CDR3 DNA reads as TGTGCCAGCAGTGAGCAGGGGGCCGCTCGCTATGGCTACACCTTC.

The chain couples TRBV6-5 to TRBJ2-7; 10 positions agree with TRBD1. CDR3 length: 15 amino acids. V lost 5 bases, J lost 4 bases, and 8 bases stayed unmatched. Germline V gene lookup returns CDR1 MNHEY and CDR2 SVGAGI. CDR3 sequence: CASSARTGGWYEQYF. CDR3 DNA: TGTGCCAGCAGTGCCCGGACAGGGGGATGGTACGAGCAGTACTTC.

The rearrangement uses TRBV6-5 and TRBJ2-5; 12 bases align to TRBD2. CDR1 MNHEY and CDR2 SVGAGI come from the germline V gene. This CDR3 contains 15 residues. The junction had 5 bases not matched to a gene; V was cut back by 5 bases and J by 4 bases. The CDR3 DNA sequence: TGTGCCAGCAGTCGACTAGCGGGGGCCCTAGAGACCCAGTACTTC. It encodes CASSRLAGALETQYF.

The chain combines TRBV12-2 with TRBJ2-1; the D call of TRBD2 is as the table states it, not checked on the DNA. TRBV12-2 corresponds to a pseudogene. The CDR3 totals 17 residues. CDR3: CASRANDSGDPYNEQFF. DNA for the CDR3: TGTGCAAGTCGGGCGAACGATAGCGGGGATCCCTACAATGAGCAGTTCTTC.

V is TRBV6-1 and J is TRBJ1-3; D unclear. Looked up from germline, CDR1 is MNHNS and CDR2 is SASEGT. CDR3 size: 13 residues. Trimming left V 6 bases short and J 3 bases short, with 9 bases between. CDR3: CASRRSLGNTIYF. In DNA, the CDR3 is TGTGCCAGCAGGAGGAGTCTTGGAAACACCATATATTTT.

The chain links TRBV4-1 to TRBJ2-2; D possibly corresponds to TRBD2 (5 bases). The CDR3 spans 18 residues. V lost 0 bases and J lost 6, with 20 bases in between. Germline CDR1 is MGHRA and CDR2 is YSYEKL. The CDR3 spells CASSQEILEGSDAGELFF. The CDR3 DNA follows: TGCGCCAGCAGCCAAGAGATACTGGAAGGGAGCGACGCCGGGGAGCTGTTTTTT.

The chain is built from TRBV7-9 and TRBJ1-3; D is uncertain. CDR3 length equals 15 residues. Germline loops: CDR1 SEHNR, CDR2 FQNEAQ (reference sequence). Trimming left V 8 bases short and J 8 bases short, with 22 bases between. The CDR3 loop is CASPQVGFSLDTIYF. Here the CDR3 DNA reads TGTGCCAGCCCCCAAGTCGGGTTTTCCTTAGACACCATATATTTT.

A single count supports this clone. CDR3 region: CASSSGHDRVASGANVLTF. The CDR3 DNA is TGCGCCAGCAGCAGTGGACACGACAGGGTAGCTTCTGGGGCCAACGTCCTGACTTTC. V and J are TRBV5-1 and TRBJ2-6, with TRBD1 matching over 7 bases. Unmatched junction bases numbered 14, after V lost 4 bases and J lost 1 base. The germline CDR1 and CDR2 sequences are SGHRS and YFSETQ. The CDR3 totals 19 residues.

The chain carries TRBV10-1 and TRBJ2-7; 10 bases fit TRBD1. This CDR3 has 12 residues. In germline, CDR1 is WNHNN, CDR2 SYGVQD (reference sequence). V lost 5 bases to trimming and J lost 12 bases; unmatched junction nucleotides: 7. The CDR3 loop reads CASSRDRGRVYF. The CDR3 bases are TGCGCCAGCAGTAGGGACAGGGGAAGAGTGTACTTC.

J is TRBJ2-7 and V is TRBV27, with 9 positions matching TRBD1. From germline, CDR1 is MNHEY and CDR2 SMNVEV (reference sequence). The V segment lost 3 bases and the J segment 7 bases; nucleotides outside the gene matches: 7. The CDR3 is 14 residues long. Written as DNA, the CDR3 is TGTGCCAGCAGTTTTTCGGGACAGGGTTTGGAGCAGTACTTC. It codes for CASSFSGQGLEQYF.